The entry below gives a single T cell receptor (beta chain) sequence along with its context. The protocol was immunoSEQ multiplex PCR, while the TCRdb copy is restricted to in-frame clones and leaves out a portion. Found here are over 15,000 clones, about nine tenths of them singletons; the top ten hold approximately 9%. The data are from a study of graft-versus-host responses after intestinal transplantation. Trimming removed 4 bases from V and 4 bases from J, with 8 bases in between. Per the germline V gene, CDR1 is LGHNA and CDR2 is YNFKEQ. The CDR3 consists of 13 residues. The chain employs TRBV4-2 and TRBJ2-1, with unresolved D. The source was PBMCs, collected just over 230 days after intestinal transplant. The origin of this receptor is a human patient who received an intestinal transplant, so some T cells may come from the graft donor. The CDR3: CASSPPAYNEQFF. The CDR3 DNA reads TGTGCCAGCAGCCCCCCAGCTTACAATGAGCAGTTCTTC.